A selection of T cell receptor beta chains follows, all from one sample in a study of Ad26.COV2.S vaccination and SARS-CoV-2 variants. Data came from immunoSEQ multiplex PCR; TCRdb stores just in-frame clones and leaves some out. The data contain some 270,000 clones, around 88% of them singletons. Here the sequenced sample was peripheral blood, taken in a trial of Ad26.COV2.S vaccine versus placebo. The receptors derive from a person between 18 and 65 years old who received the Ad26.COV2.S COVID-19 vaccine or a placebo. Each CDR3 is given without its conserved first and last residue.

J gene: TRBJ2-1
V gene: TRBV6-5
CDR3 protein: ASKASDKAYNEQF

J gene: TRBJ1-2
V gene: TRBV12-3/TRBV12-4
CDR3 protein: ASSSRQGGYT

J gene: TRBJ1-1
V gene: TRBV6-2/TRBV6-3
CDR3 protein: ASSRQIRNTEAF

J gene: TRBJ1-3
V gene: TRBV6-5
CDR3 protein: ASRIGYSSGNTIY

J gene: TRBJ2-2
V gene: TRBV12-3/TRBV12-4
CDR3 protein: ASSLGGTGELF

J gene: TRBJ1-5
V gene: TRBV12-3/TRBV12-4
CDR3 protein: ASKAANQPQH

J gene: TRBJ2-1
V gene: TRBV4-3
CDR3 protein: ASSQDRYYNEQF

J gene: TRBJ1-6
V gene: TRBV18
CDR3 protein: ASSQRATFTSYNSPLH

J gene: TRBJ1-2
V gene: TRBV6-5
CDR3 protein: ASSYTGTGGGYT

J gene: TRBJ1-3
V gene: TRBV7-3
CDR3 protein: ASSLTRDRDCNSGNTIY

J gene: TRBJ1-5
V gene: TRBV21-1
CDR3 protein: ASSKALSFGNQPQH

J gene: TRBJ1-1
V gene: TRBV2
CDR3 protein: ASRTGPRTEAF

J gene: TRBJ2-5
V gene: TRBV6-6
CDR3 protein: ASSYTAGGLETQY

J gene: TRBJ2-7
V gene: TRBV30
CDR3 protein: AWEGGVSYEQY

J gene: TRBJ2-3
V gene: TRBV7-2
CDR3 protein: ASSLIFITQY

J gene: TRBJ2-3
V gene: TRBV19
CDR3 protein: ASSHGQGRRDRDTQY

J gene: TRBJ2-1
V gene: TRBV7-9
CDR3 protein: ASSSGNEQF

J gene: TRBJ2-5
V gene: TRBV5-4
CDR3 protein: ASSLGLQETQY

J gene: TRBJ2-1
V gene: TRBV6-2/TRBV6-3
CDR3 protein: ASSPAGVYNEQF

J gene: TRBJ1-3
V gene: TRBV6-4
CDR3 protein: ASSDSTDRGTGNTIY